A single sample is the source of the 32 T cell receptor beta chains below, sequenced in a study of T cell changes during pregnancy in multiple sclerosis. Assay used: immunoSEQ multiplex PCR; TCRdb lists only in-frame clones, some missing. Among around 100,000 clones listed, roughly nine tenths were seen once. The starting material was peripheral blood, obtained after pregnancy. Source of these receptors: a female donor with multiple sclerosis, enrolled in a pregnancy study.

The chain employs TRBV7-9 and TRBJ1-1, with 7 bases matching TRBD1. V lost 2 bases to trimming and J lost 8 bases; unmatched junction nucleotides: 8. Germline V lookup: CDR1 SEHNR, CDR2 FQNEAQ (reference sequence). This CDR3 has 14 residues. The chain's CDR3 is CASSLPRGTVEAFF. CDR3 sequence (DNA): TGTGCCAGCAGCTTACCGAGGGGGACAGTCGAAGCTTTCTTT. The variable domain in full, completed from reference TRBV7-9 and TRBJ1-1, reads DTGVSQNPRHKITKRGQNVTFRCDPISEHNRLYWYRQTLGQGPEFLTYFQNEAQLEKSRLLSDRFSAERPKGSFSTLEIQRTEQGDSAMYLCASSLPRGTVEAFFGQGTRLTVV.

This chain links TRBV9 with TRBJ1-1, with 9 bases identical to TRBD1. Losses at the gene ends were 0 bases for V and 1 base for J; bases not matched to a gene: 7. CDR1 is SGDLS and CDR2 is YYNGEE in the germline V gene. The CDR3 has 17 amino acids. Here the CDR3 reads CASSVVTGGAWNTEAFF. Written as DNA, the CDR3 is TGTGCCAGCAGCGTAGTTACAGGGGGCGCCTGGAACACTGAAGCTTTCTTT.

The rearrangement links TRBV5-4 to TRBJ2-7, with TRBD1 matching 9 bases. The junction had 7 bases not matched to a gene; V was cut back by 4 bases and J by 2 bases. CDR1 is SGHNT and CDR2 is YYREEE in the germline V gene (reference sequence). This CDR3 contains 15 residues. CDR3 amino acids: CASSLEGQGAYEQYF. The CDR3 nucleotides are TGTGCCAGCAGCCTAGAGGGACAGGGAGCCTACGAGCAGTACTTC. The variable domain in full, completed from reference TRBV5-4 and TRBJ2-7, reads ETGVTQSPTHLIKTRGQQVTLRCSSQSGHNTVSWYQQALGQGPQFIFQYYREEENGRGNFPPRFSGLQFPNYSSELNVNALELDDSALYLCASSLEGQGAYEQYFGPGTRLTVT.

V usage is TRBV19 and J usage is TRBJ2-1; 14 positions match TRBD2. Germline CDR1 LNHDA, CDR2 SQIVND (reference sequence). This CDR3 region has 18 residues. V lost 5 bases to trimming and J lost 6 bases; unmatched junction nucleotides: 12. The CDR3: CASSPRLAGGLPLNEQFF. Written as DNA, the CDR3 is TGTGCCAGTAGTCCAAGACTAGCGGGGGGGCTCCCCCTCAATGAGCAGTTCTTC.

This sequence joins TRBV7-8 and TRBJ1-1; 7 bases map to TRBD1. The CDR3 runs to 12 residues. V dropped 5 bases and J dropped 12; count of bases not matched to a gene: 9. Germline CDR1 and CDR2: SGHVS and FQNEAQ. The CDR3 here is CASSPQGENTFF. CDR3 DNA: TGTGCCAGCAGCCCGCAGGGGGAAAATACTTTCTTT.

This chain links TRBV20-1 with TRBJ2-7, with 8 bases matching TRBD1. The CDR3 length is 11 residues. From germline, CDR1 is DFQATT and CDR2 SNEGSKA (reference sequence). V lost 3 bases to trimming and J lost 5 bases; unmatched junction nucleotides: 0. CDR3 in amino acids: CSARTGDEQYF. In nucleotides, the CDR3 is TGCAGTGCTAGGACAGGGGACGAGCAGTACTTC.

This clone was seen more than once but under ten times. The CDR3 reads CASSQDWTGSYEQYF. The CDR3 nucleotides read TGCGCCAGCAGCCAAGATTGGACAGGGTCCTACGAGCAGTACTTC. This sequence joins TRBV4-3 and TRBJ2-7, with TRBD1 matching 8 bases. V dropped 0 bases and J dropped 1; count of bases not matched to a gene: 2. CDR1 and CDR2 (germline): LGHNA, YSLEER. This CDR3 is 15 amino acids long.

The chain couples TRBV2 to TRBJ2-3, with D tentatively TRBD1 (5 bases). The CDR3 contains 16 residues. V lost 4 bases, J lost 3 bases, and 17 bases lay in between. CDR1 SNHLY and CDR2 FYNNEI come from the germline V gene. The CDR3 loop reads CASSARQTPGTDTQYF. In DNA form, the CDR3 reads TGTGCCAGCAGTGCTAGACAGACGCCCGGAACAGATACGCAGTATTTT. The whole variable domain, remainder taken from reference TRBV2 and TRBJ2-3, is EPEVTQTPSHQVTQMGQEVILRCVPISNHLYFYWYRQILGQKVEFLVSFYNNEISEKSEIFDDQFSVERPDGSNFTLKIRSTKLEDSAMYFCASSARQTPGTDTQYFGPGTRLTVL.

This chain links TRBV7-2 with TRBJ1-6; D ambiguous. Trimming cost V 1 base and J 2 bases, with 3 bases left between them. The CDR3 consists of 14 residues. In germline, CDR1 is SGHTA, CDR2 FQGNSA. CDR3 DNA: TGTGCCAGCAGCTTAGGGCCCTATAATTCACCCCTCCACTTT. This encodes CASSLGPYNSPLHF.

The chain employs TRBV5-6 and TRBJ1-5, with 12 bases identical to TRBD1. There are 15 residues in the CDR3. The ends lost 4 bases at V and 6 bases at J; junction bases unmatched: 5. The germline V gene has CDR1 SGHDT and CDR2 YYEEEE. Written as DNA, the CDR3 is TGTGCCAGCAGCCGGGACAGGGGGCGAGGTCAGCCCCAGCATTTT. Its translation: CASSRDRGRGQPQHF.

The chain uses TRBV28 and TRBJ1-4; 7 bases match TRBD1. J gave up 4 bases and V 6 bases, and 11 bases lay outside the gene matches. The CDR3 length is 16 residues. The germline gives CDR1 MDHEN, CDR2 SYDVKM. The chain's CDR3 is CASSQLRDSINEKLFF. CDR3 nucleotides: TGTGCCAGCAGCCAATTACGGGACAGCATTAATGAAAAACTGTTTTTT.

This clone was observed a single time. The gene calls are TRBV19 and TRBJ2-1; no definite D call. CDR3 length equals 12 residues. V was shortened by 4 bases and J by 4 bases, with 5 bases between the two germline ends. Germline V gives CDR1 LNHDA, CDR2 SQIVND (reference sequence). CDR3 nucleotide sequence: TGTGCCAGTAGTAATAGATACAATGAGCAGTTCTTC. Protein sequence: CASSNRYNEQFF.

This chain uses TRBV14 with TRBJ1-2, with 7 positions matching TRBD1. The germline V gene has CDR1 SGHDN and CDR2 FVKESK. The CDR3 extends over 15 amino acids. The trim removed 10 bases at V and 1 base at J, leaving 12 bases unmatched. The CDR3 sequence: CANNSGTVLNYGYTF. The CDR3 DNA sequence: TGTGCCAACAATTCCGGGACAGTGCTTAACTATGGCTACACCTTC.

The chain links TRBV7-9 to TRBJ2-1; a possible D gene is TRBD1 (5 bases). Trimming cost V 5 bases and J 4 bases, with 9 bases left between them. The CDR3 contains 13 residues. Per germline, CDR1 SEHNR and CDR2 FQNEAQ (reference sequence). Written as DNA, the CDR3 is TGTGCCAGCAGCCCGACAGTTTACAATGAGCAGTTCTTC. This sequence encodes CASSPTVYNEQFF.

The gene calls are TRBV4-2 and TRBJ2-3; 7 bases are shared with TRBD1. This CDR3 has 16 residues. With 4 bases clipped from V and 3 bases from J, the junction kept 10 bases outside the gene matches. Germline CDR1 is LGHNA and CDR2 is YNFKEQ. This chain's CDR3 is CASSPRGTGETDTQYF. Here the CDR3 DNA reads TGTGCCAGCAGCCCCAGAGGAACAGGGGAAACAGATACGCAGTATTTT.

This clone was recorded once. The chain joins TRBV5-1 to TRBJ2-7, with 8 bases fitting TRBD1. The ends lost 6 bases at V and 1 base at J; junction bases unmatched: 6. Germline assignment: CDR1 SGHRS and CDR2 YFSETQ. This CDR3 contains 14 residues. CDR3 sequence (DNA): TGCGCCAGCACGACAGGGGCCGCTTCCTACGAGCAGTACTTC. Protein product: CASTTGAASYEQYF.

DNA for the CDR3: TGTGCCACCAGCTACGGGGGGGCCCACCTTGCAGATACGCAGTATTTT. This encodes CATSYGGAHLADTQYF. The J gene is TRBJ2-3, the V gene TRBV15, with 8 bases aligning to TRBD2. Trimming cost V 5 bases and J 4 bases; bases outside gene matches: 11. The CDR3 runs to 16 residues. Germline CDR1 reads LNHNV; CDR2 reads YYDKDF (reference sequence).

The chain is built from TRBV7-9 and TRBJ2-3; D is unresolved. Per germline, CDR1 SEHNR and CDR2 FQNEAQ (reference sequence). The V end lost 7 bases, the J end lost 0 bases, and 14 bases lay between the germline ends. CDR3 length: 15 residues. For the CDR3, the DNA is TGTGCCAGCATCCGTTTCTCGGGTAGCACAGATACGCAGTATTTT. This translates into CASIRFSGSTDTQYF.

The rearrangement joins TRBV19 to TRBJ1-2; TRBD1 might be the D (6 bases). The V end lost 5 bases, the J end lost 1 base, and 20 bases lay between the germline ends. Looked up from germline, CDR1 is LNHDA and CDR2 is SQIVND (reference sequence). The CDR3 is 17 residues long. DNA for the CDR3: TGTGCCAGTAGTTCGGGACACCGGCGGAGAGATAACTATGGCTACACCTTC. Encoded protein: CASSSGHRRRDNYGYTF.

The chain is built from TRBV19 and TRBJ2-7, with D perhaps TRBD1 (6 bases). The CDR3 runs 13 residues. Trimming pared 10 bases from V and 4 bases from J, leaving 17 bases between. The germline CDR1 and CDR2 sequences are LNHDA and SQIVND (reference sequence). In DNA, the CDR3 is TGTGCCACCGAGGGGGTAGGAACATACGAGCAGTACTTC. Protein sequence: CATEGVGTYEQYF. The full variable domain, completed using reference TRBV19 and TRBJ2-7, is DGGITQSPKYLFRKEGQNVTLSCEQNLNHDAMYWYRQDPGQGLRLIYYSQIVNDFQKGDIAEGYSVSREKKESFPLTVTSAQKNPTAFYLCATEGVGTYEQYFGPGTRLTVT.

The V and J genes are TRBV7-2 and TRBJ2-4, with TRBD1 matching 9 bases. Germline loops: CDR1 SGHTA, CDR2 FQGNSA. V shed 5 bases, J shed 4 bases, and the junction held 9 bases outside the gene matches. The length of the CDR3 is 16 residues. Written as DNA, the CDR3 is TGTGCCAGCAGCGGCGCAGGGACAGGGAAAAAAAACATTCAGTACTTC. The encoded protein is CASSGAGTGKKNIQYF.

The CDR3 spells CAWSYTGRDEQFF. The CDR3 DNA reads TGTGCCTGGAGTTATACAGGGAGGGATGAGCAGTTCTTC. The rearrangement uses TRBV30 and TRBJ2-1, with D possibly TRBD2 on 7 matching bases. Trimming cost V 2 bases and J 8 bases, with 13 bases left between them. This CDR3 has 13 residues. Germline V CDR1 and CDR2: GTSNPN, SVGIG (reference sequence).

The CDR3 DNA sequence: TGTGCCAGCACCGCAGAACAGGGGATGACCACTGAAGCTTTCTTT. Encoded protein: CASTAEQGMTTEAFF. V gene TRBV4-2 combines with J gene TRBJ1-1, with 7 bases identical to TRBD1. The CDR3 has 15 residues. CDR1 is LGHNA and CDR2 is YNFKEQ in the germline V gene. The V gene end was trimmed by 7 bases and the J gene end by 4 bases; junction bases not matched to a gene: 12.

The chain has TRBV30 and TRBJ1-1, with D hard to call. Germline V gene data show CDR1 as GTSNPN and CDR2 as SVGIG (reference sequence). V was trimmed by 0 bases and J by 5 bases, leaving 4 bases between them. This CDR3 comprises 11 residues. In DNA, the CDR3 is TGTGCCTGGAGTGTACAAACTGAAGCTTTCTTT. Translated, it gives CAWSVQTEAFF.

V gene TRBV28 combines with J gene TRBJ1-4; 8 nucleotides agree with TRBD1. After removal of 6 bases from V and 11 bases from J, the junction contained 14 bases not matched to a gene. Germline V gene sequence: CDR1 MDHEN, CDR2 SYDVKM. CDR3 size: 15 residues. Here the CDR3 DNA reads TGTGCCAGCAGCTCCGGACAGGGCCTGCTTAAGAAACTGTTTTTT. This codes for CASSSGQGLLKKLFF.

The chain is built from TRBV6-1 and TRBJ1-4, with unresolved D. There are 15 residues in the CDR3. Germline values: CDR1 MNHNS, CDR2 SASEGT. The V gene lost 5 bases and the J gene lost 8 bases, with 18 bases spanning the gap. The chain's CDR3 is CASSPPPGIKEKLFF. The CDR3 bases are TGTGCCAGCAGTCCTCCCCCGGGGATCAAGGAAAAACTGTTTTTT.

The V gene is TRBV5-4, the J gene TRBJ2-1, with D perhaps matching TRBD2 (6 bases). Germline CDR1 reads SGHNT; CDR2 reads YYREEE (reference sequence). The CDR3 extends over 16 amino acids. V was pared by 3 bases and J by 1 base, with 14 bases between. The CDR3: CASSSGGRTSYNEQFF. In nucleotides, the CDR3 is TGTGCCAGCAGCTCTGGAGGGCGCACATCCTACAATGAGCAGTTCTTC.

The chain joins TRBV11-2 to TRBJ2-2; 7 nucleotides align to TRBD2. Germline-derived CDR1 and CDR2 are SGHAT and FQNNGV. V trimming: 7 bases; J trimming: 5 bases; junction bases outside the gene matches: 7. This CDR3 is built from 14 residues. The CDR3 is CASTQSGVTGELFF. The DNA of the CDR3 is TGTGCCAGCACCCAAAGCGGGGTTACCGGGGAGCTGTTTTTT.

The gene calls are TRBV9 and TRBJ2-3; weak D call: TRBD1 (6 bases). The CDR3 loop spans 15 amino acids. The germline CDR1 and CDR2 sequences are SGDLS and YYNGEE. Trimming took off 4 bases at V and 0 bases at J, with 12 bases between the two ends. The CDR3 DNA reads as TGTGCCAGCAGCCTCGACAGGTTTAGCACAGATACGCAGTATTTT. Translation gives CASSLDRFSTDTQYF. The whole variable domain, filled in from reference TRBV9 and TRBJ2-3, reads DSGVTQTPKHLITATGQRVTLRCSPRSGDLSVYWYQQSLDQGLQFLIQYYNGEERAKGNILERFSAQQFPDLHSELNLSSLELGDSALYFCASSLDRFSTDTQYFGPGTRLTVL.

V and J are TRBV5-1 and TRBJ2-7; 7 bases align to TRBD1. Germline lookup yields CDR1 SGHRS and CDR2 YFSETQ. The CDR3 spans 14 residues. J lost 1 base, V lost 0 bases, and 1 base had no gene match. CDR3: CASSLVGQSYEQYF. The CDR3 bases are TGCGCCAGCAGCTTGGTGGGACAGTCCTACGAGCAGTACTTC.

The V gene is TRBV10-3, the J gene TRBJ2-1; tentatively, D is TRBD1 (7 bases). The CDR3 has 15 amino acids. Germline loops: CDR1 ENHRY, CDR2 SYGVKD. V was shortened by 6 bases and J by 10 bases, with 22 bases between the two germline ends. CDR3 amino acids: CAIRERPLGGGEQFF. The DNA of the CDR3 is TGTGCCATCAGGGAACGCCCCCTTGGAGGGGGCGAGCAGTTCTTC.

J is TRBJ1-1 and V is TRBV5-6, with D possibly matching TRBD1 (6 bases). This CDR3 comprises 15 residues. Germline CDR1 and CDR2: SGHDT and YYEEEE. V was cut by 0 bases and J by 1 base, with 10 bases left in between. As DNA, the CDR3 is TGTGCCAGCAGCTTGGTAGGGGGGGAGAACACTGAAGCTTTCTTT. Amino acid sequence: CASSLVGGENTEAFF.